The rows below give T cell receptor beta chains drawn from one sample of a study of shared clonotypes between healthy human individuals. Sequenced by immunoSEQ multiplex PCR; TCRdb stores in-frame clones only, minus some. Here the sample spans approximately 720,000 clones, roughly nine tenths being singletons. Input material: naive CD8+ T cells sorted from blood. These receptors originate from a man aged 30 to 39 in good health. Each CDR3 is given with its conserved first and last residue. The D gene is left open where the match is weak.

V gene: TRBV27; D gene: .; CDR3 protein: CASRQQGWSNQPQHF
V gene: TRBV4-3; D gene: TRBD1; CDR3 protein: CASSEGQGWELFF
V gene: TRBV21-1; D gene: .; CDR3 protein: CASSKRTGQTGELFF
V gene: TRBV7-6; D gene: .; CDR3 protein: CASSLEESGSQYF
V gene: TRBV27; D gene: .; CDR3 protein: CASTRSHGFGELFF
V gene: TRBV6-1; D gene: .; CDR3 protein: CASSEVGSTDTQYF
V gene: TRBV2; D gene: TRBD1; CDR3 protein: CASKGKAGTGAHNEQFF
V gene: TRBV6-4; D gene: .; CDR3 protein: CASSELSGTDTQYF
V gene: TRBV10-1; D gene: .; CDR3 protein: CASSAGQWEGADTQYF
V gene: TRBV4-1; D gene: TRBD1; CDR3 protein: CASSQTGGYTYEQYF
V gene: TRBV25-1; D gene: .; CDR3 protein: CASSSPWTLSTYEQYF
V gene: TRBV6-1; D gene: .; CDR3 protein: CASSPIRASNYGYTF
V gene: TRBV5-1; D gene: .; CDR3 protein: CASSLEPTGDTYNEQFF
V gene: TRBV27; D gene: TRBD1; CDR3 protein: CASRKDRGGFEAEAFF
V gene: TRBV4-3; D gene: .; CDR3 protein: CASSQDPDFNEQFF
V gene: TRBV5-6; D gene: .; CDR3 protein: CASSSAVGETQYF
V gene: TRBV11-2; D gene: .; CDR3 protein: CASRQQETQYF
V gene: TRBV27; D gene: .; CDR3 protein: CASSPTGKNIQYF
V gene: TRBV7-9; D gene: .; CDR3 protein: CASSFRDTEAFF
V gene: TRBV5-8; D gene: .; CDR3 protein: CASSLAVGADSYEQYF
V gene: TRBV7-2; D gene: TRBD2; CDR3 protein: CASSLGIAGETQYF
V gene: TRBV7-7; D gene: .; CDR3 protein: CASSRPGQEQFF
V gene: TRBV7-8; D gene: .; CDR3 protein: CASSLGGIYTDTQYF
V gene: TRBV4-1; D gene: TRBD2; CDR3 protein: CASSQGPGLQETQYF
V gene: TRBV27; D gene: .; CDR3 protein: CASSSGVTYEQYF
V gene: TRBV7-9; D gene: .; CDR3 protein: CASSYPARSLSGNTIYF
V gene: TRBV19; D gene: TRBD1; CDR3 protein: CASSITGGAYTQYF
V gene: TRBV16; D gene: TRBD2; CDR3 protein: CASSQGREYEQYF
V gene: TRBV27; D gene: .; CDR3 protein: CASSLDSYNQPQHF
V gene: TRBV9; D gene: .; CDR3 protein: CASSVGAPGGVSPGNTIYF
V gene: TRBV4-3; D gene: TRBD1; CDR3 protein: CASSQDLTGGPEAFF
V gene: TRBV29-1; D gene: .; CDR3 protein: CSVVLTRRSNNEQFF
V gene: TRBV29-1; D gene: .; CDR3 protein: CSGGVDDQYF
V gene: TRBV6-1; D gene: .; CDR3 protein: CASSEDPGGELFF
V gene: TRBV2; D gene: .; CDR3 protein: CAIPGTRTDTQYF
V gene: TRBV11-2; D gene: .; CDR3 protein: CASSNPLQGANEQFF
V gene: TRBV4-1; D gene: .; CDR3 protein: CASSQVANTGELFF
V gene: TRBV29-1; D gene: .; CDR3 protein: CSVEVGETQYF
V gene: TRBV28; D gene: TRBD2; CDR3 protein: CASSQLAGGASTDTQYF
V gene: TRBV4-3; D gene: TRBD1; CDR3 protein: CASSQDRDRYYEQYF
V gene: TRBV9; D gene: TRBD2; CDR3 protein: CASSVRTSGRSTEQFF
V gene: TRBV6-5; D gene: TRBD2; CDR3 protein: CASSYSPSGGAYEQYF
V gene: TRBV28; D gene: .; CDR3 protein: CASNIGVGYGYTF
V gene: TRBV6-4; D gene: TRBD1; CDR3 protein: CASRGTGNTEAFF
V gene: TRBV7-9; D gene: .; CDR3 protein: CASSLADASRTAHNEKLFF